This is a list of T cell receptor beta chains from one sample in a study of blood T cell repertoires in COVID-19. Libraries were prepared by immunoSEQ multiplex PCR; TCRdb keeps only in-frame clonotypes and omits some of them. The data contain some 31,000 clones, around 73% of them singletons. The sample consisted of peripheral blood. These receptor sequences come from a woman aged 60-75 years with acute or convalescent COVID-19. Both conserved end residues are trimmed from each CDR3.

>TRBJ1-2|13|TRBV13
ASSSPSRGDYGYT
>TRBJ1-3|15|TRBV5-1
ASSPRPGSFSGNTIY
>TRBJ2-3|13|TRBV7-3
ASSQGQGVADTQY
>TRBJ1-2|12|TRBV4-1
ASSQEGGYNGYT
>TRBJ1-2|13|TRBV5-6
ASSDRLLSNYGYT
>TRBJ1-6|12|TRBV25-1
ASSDRTVNSPLH
>TRBJ1-4|11|TRBV2
ASRQGIGEKLF
>TRBJ1-6|13|TRBV27
ASSPRTVLDSPLH
>TRBJ2-7|15|TRBV3-1/TRBV3-2
ASSQEGSSSSSYEQY
>TRBJ1-1|12|TRBV18
ASSPGGAGTEAF
>TRBJ1-1|17|TRBV5-1
ASSLGVHGSILDGTEAF
>TRBJ2-3|9|TRBV11-2
ASSSYLFKY
>TRBJ1-5|13|TRBV28
ASSLVRGGNQPQH
>TRBJ2-4|12|TRBV5-1
ASSRTGEGNIQY
>TRBJ2-7|15|TRBV10-3
AISESRTGGEGDEQY
>TRBJ1-3|14|TRBV5-1
ASSLAGGIAGNTIY
>TRBJ1-3|15|TRBV9
ASSPRQGLETGNTIY
>TRBJ2-1|13|TRBV7-4
ASSTRGPSYNEQF
>TRBJ2-7|14|TRBV4-1
ASSQGPAGGLDEQY
>TRBJ1-5|12|TRBV19
ASRRGSGNQPQH
>TRBJ1-2|12|TRBV13
ASSFYEPNYGYT
>TRBJ1-3|17|TRBV5-1
ASSLLRRDRVGSGNTIY
>TRBJ2-5|11|TRBV10-2
ASSWTVQETQY
>TRBJ2-7|14|TRBV5-6
ASSFDRDRIPYEQY
>TRBJ2-7|12|TRBV11-1
ASSLQTSLGEQY
>TRBJ2-5|11|TRBV7-3
ASSLGLQETQY
>TRBJ2-7|11|TRBV30
AWRSGGAHEQY
>TRBJ2-7|13|TRBV5-1
ASSAPPGGSYEQY
>TRBJ2-3|14|TRBV15
ATSKTGRASTDTQY
>TRBJ1-1|12|TRBV18
ASSPQGAFREAF
>TRBJ1-1|11|TRBV2
ASRDNRVREAF
>TRBJ1-1|8|TRBV15
ATRAGEAF
>TRBJ1-5|15|TRBV19
ASAEALGGVGNQPQH
>TRBJ1-2|11|TRBV30
AWSVQETYGYT
>TRBJ1-2|11|TRBV5-6
ASSEGQFYGYT
>TRBJ1-1|11|TRBV28
AINGGLNTEAF
>TRBJ1-6|13|TRBV10-3
AISPLAPENSPLH
>TRBJ2-7|12|TRBV19
ASSITGLENEQY
>TRBJ2-5|13|TRBV28
ASSDSGGAGETQY
>TRBJ1-2|9|TRBV28
ASRAGYGYT
>TRBJ1-6|13|TRBV6-6
ASAKSGMGNSPLH
>TRBJ1-1|13|TRBV20-1
SASDAGGTITEAF
>TRBJ1-5|10|TRBV19
ASSYSNQPQH
>TRBJ1-2|11|TRBV28
ASSQTGGYGYT
>TRBJ1-5|14|TRBV7-8
ASGGVMGTGGQPQH
>TRBJ1-4|14|TRBV18
ASSPTGGTTNEKLF
>TRBJ2-2|13|TRBV19
ASNLDRGGTGELF
>TRBJ2-1|14|TRBV6-2/TRBV6-3
ASSYPIGHRSNEQF